The rows below give T cell receptor beta chains drawn from one sample of a study of blood T cell repertoires in COVID-19. Method: immunoSEQ multiplex PCR; TCRdb's copy keeps in-frame clones and lacks some. The sample lists 85,000 to 90,000 clones; roughly 76% were seen once. The sample consisted of peripheral blood. The receptor source for this set is an elderly woman with active or convalescent COVID-19. The CDR3 runs from the conserved cysteine through the conserved F or W. The D gene is left open where the match is weak. Clone sizes are given selectively: once, few, many, or a class where the clone is expanded.

D gene	J gene	clone size	V gene	CDR3 DNA	CDR3 protein
.	TRBJ1-1	.	TRBV27	TGTGCCAGCAGTCCCACTCGGGGTAACACTGAAGCTTTCTTT	CASSPTRGNTEAFF
TRBD2	TRBJ2-2	.	TRBV4-2	TGTGCCAGCAGCCAAAAGGGGGTTAGCGGGGGAAACACCGGGGAGCTGTTTTTT	CASSQKGVSGGNTGELFF
TRBD2	TRBJ2-1	.	TRBV24-1	TGTGCCACCAGTGATTTTACTAGCGGGAGAGTCAATGAGCAGTTCTTC	CATSDFTSGRVNEQFF
.	TRBJ1-4	.	TRBV28	TGTGCCAGCAGTTTGGTCCCGGCGGCAACTAATGAAAAACTGTTTTTT	CASSLVPAATNEKLFF
TRBD2	TRBJ2-1	.	TRBV15	TGTGCCACCAGCACACTAGCGGGGGGTGGAAATGAGCAGTTCTTC	CATSTLAGGGNEQFF
.	TRBJ1-2	.	TRBV19	TGTGCCAGTAGTATGATCGTAACAGCTAACTATGGCTACACCTTC	CASSMIVTANYGYTF
TRBD1	TRBJ1-2	.	TRBV4-3	TGCGCCAGCAGCCAAGTTGTGACAGGGCTAGGCTACACCTTC	CASSQVVTGLGYTF
.	TRBJ2-3	.	TRBV11-2	TGTGCCAGCAGCCCCTCAGGACTTTCTAGCACAGATACGCAGTATTTT	CASSPSGLSSTDTQYF
.	TRBJ2-7	.	TRBV5-3	TGTGCCAGAAGCTTGGCCGGGGGACACGAGCAGTACTTC	CARSLAGGHEQYF
.	TRBJ1-4	.	TRBV2	TGTGCCAGCAGTGAAGTCGGGTATAATGAAAAACTGTTTTTT	CASSEVGYNEKLFF
.	TRBJ2-5	.	TRBV2	TGTGCCAGCAGTGAATTTGTGGGTATGGGGTCCCCGAGGGCCCAGTACTTC	CASSEFVGMGSPRAQYF
TRBD2	TRBJ2-3	.	TRBV9	TGTGCCAGCAGCGTAGCCGGGGGGGCATTATGGGATACGCAGTATTTT	CASSVAGGALWDTQYF
.	TRBJ1-2	few	TRBV3-1/TRBV3-2	TGTGCCAGCAGTCAGGGAAACTATGGCTACACCTTC	CASSQGNYGYTF